Listed below are T cell receptor beta chains from one sample, sequenced in a study of cytomegalovirus exposure and HLA in healthy donors. Some clones are missing from TCRdb's copy, which holds only in-frame ones; the method was immunoSEQ multiplex PCR. The table includes about 180,000 clones, about 82% detected once. The sequencing input was PBMCs. Receptor source: a woman younger than 45 in good health and CMV-seronegative. CDR3s include the opening cysteine and the closing phenylalanine or tryptophan. D genes are given only for firm matches. Clone size is not always given. Where it is, it says once, few, many or a class for expanded clones.

D gene: TRBD1; J gene: TRBJ1-1; V gene: TRBV18; clone size: NA; CDR3 protein: CASSRQGAGTEAFF; CDR3 DNA: TGTGCCAGCTCAAGACAGGGGGCTGGGACTGAAGCTTTCTTT
D gene: NA; J gene: TRBJ1-2; V gene: TRBV7-8; clone size: few; CDR3 protein: CASSLTEANYGYTF; CDR3 DNA: TGTGCCAGCAGCTTAACAGAAGCTAACTATGGCTACACCTTC
D gene: TRBD1; J gene: TRBJ1-4; V gene: TRBV4-3; clone size: NA; CDR3 protein: CASSPGQAGPNEKLFF; CDR3 DNA: TGCGCCAGCAGCCCTGGACAGGCGGGACCTAATGAAAAACTGTTTTTT
D gene: NA; J gene: TRBJ1-1; V gene: TRBV6-1; clone size: NA; CDR3 protein: CASSGTMNTEAFF; CDR3 DNA: TGTGCCAGCAGTGGGACAATGAACACTGAAGCTTTCTTT
D gene: NA; J gene: TRBJ1-6; V gene: TRBV6-1; clone size: NA; CDR3 protein: CASSEAVHWGPVPLHF; CDR3 DNA: TGTGCCAGCAGTGAAGCAGTCCATTGGGGCCCAGTACCCCTCCACTTT
D gene: NA; J gene: TRBJ1-1; V gene: TRBV7-6; clone size: once; CDR3 protein: CASSLVSGMGNTEAFF; CDR3 DNA: TGTGCCAGCAGCTTAGTGTCAGGGATGGGGAACACTGAAGCTTTCTTT
D gene: TRBD2; J gene: TRBJ2-7; V gene: TRBV4-2; clone size: NA; CDR3 protein: CASSQDPELAGVHYEQYF; CDR3 DNA: TGTGCCAGCAGCCAAGATCCGGAGCTAGCGGGGGTCCACTACGAGCAGTACTTC
D gene: NA; J gene: TRBJ2-1; V gene: TRBV5-1; clone size: NA; CDR3 protein: CASSLGAYEQFF; CDR3 DNA: TGCGCCAGCAGCTTGGGGGCCTATGAGCAGTTCTTC
D gene: TRBD2; J gene: TRBJ2-7; V gene: TRBV6-5; clone size: NA; CDR3 protein: CASSSAGVSSYEQYF; CDR3 DNA: TGTGCCAGCAGCTCCGCGGGGGTTAGCTCCTACGAGCAGTACTTC
D gene: TRBD1; J gene: TRBJ2-5; V gene: TRBV19; clone size: NA; CDR3 protein: CAVRGQTLSQETQYF; CDR3 DNA: TGTGCCGTCAGGGGACAGACTCTTTCACAGGAGACCCAGTACTTC